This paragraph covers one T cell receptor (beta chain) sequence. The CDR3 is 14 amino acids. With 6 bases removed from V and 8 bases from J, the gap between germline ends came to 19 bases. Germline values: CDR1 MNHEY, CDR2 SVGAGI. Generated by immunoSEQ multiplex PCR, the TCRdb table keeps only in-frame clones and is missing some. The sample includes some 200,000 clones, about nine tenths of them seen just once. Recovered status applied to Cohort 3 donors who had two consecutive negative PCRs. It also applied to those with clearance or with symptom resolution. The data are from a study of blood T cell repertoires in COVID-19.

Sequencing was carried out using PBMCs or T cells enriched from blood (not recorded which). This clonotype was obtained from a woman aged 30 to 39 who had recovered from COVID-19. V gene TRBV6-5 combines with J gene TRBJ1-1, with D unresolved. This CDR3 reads CASSSRGFREEAFF. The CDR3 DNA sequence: TGTGCCAGCAGCTCCCGCGGGTTCCGGGAGGAAGCTTTCTTT.